Below, 12 T cell receptor beta chains from the same sample are listed, as sequenced in a study of post-analysis software for immune sequencing data. Study results and caveats: About five TRBV segments were more frequent in patients than controls; TRBV5-6, TRBV5-1 and TRBV20-1 belonged to this group.

No antigen is known for these receptors. cDNA libraries of TCR beta carried unique molecular identifiers. TCRdb reprocessed the PCR reads via MiXCR and lists one record per CDR3 protein. The sample consists of around 250,000 distinct CDR3 sequences, 35% to 40% of them appearing once. The sample consisted of blood. Receptors originate from a girl aged 5-17 years with multiple sclerosis.

As concerns this clonotype: Germline is not matched at one junction end, which may reflect a read error. The chain recombines TRBV27 with TRBJ2-3; 13 positions agree with TRBD2. In germline, CDR1 is MNHEY, CDR2 SMNVEV (reference sequence). This CDR3 contains 16 residues. Written as DNA, the CDR3 is TGTGCCAGCGGTTTTGGGACTAGCGGGAACACAGATACGCAGTATTTT. Its protein is CASGFGTSGNTDTQYF.

The chain recombines TRBV10-3 with TRBJ2-1; tentatively, D is TRBD1 (5 bases). Germline V CDR1 and CDR2: ENHRY, SYGVKD. Trimming removed 10 bases from V and 7 bases from J, with 17 bases in between. The CDR3 runs to 13 residues. CDR3 sequence: CATLLQGGNEQFF. The CDR3 nucleotides read TGTGCCACCTTACTTCAGGGTGGAAATGAGCAGTTCTTC.

About this clonotype itself: This may be a read error: a much more frequent sequence differs by one nucleotide. V gene TRBV12-3 or TRBV12-4 combines with J gene TRBJ2-3; D may be TRBD1 or TRBD2 (7 bases each). CDR3 size: 16 residues. The CDR3 DNA sequence: TGTGCCAGCAGTTTAGAAAATGGGGAGGGGACAGATGCGCAGTATTTT. This encodes CASSLENGEGTDAQYF.

The chain couples TRBV6-5 to TRBJ2-1, with D unclear. The length of the CDR3 is 15 residues. The germline V gene encodes CDR1 MNHEY and CDR2 SVGAGI. Trimming shortened V by 0 bases and J by 0 bases, and 6 bases separated the two germline ends. CDR3 in DNA: TGTGCCAGCAGTTACTCGAACCCCTCCTACAATGAGCAGTTCTTC. Its translation is CASSYSNPSYNEQFF.

This clonotype was picked up many times. J is TRBJ2-3 and V is TRBV7-9; 8 bases are a match to TRBD2. The CDR3 loop spans 17 amino acids. Trimming cost V 3 bases and J 4 bases; bases outside gene matches: 12. Germline values: CDR1 SEHNR, CDR2 FQNEAQ (reference sequence). The CDR3 DNA reads TGTGCCAGCAGCTTGGAGGATGAGCTAGCGGGTTCAGATACGCAGTATTTT. Protein sequence: CASSLEDELAGSDTQYF.

The count of this clonotype is one. A much larger clone lies one base from this, so it may be a read error. The J gene is TRBJ2-5, the V gene TRBV21-1; the table names TRBD1, a call not compared with the DNA. TRBV21-1 is flagged as a pseudogene. This CDR3 contains 16 residues. CDR3 DNA: TGTGCCAGCAGCAAAGCGGGGGCAGGGGGGCAAGAGACCCAGTACTTC. This sequence encodes CASSKAGAGGQETQYF.

This clonotype was recorded many times. The gene calls are TRBV27 and TRBJ2-1; TRBD2 matches at 13 bases. This CDR3 is 16 amino acids long. CDR1 and CDR2 from the germline V gene are MNHEY and SMNVEV (reference sequence). The ends lost 6 bases at V and 8 bases at J; junction bases unmatched: 10. As DNA, the CDR3 is TGTGCCAGCAGCTTCTTCGGGACTAGCGGGATCGATGAGCAGTTCTTC. It yields the protein CASSFFGTSGIDEQFF.

This chain uses TRBV15 with TRBJ2-2; possible D gene TRBD2, 6 bases. The germline V gene encodes CDR1 LNHNV and CDR2 YYDKDF (reference sequence). V was shortened by 3 bases and J by 1 base, with 12 bases between the two germline ends. The CDR3 consists of 16 residues. CDR3 DNA: TGTGCCACCAGCAGGGCCATGGGGGGGAACACCGGGGAGCTGTTTTTT. It specifies CATSRAMGGNTGELFF.

The chain carries TRBV20-1 and TRBJ2-1; 8 bases are a match to TRBD2. With 3 bases clipped from V and 5 bases from J, the junction kept 6 bases outside the gene matches. Germline V gene data show CDR1 as DFQATT and CDR2 as SNEGSKA (reference sequence). This CDR3 has 14 amino acids. In nucleotides, the CDR3 is TGCAGTGCTAGTGCCCCGGGAGGGGACAATGAGCAGTTCTTC. Its protein is CSASAPGGDNEQFF.

This clonotype was observed many times. CDR3 DNA sequence: TGTGCCAGCAGTTACGGCGGTGGCGCGGAGGCTACGCAGTATTTT. Protein product: CASSYGGGAEATQYF. The rearrangement uses TRBV6-2 or TRBV6-3 and TRBJ2-3, with a possible D match to TRBD2 (5 bases). Trimming took off 2 bases at V and 8 bases at J, with 17 bases between the two ends. In germline, CDR1 is MNHEY, CDR2 SVGEGT. There are 15 residues in the CDR3.

This clonotype was counted many times. The rearrangement uses TRBV5-8 and TRBJ2-3; D ambiguous. The ends were cut back, 7 bases at V and 2 bases at J, with 17 bases in the middle. There are 15 residues in the CDR3. The germline gives CDR1 SGHTS, CDR2 YDEGEE. CDR3 residues: CASLSPHANTDTQYF. DNA of the CDR3: TGTGCCAGCCTGTCCCCTCACGCTAACACAGATACGCAGTATTTT.

This chain links TRBV28 with TRBJ2-3, with D hard to call. CDR3 length: 13 amino acids. Trimming left V 6 bases short and J 4 bases short, with 11 bases between. Germline V CDR1 and CDR2: MDHEN, SYDVKM. CDR3 DNA sequence: TGTGCCAGCAGCTCCCACGGTGCAGATACGCAGTATTTT. Translated, it gives CASSSHGADTQYF.